A single sample is the source of the 3 T cell receptor beta chains below, sequenced in a study of T cell changes during pregnancy in multiple sclerosis. TCRdb's table, derived via immunoSEQ multiplex PCR, lists solely in-frame clones and lacks some. The table records 38,000 or so clones, 91% of them present only once. The sample was CD4+ T cells from peripheral blood mononuclear cells, taken in the second trimester of pregnancy. These receptors were obtained from a female donor in good health, enrolled as a control in a pregnancy study.

The chain combines TRBV18 with TRBJ1-4, with 8 nucleotides matching TRBD1. This CDR3 has 15 amino acids. The V segment lost 2 bases and the J segment 8 bases; nucleotides outside the gene matches: 7. CDR1 and CDR2 (germline): KGHSH, LQKENI. In nucleotides, the CDR3 is TGTGCCAGCTCACCAGTTACAGGGGGTTCGGAAAAACTGTTTTTT. Its protein is CASSPVTGGSEKLFF.

The chain has TRBV11-2 and TRBJ2-2; D gene uncertain. The CDR3 extends over 14 amino acids. The V end lost 5 bases, the J end lost 5 bases, and 12 bases lay between the germline ends. From germline, CDR1 is SGHAT and CDR2 FQNNGV. CDR3 nucleotide sequence: TGTGCCAGCAGCCCCCGCTTGAGTACCGGGGAGCTGTTTTTT. As protein: CASSPRLSTGELFF.

This clone was seen a handful of times. This chain uses TRBV2 with TRBJ2-1, with 12 nucleotides matching TRBD2. Germline CDR1 is SNHLY and CDR2 is FYNNEI. The CDR3 has 14 amino acids. Germline trimming cut 8 bases from V and 8 bases from J; bases unmatched to any gene: 7. CDR3 coding DNA: TGTGCCAGCGCGCGGACTAGCGGGGTCGATGAGCAGTTCTTC. Its translation is CASARTSGVDEQFF. The full variable domain, with the rest looked up from reference TRBV2 and TRBJ2-1, is EPEVTQTPSHQVTQMGQEVILRCVPISNHLYFYWYRQILGQKVEFLVSFYNNEISEKSEIFDDQFSVERPDGSNFTLKIRSTKLEDSAMYFCASARTSGVDEQFFGPGTRLTVL.